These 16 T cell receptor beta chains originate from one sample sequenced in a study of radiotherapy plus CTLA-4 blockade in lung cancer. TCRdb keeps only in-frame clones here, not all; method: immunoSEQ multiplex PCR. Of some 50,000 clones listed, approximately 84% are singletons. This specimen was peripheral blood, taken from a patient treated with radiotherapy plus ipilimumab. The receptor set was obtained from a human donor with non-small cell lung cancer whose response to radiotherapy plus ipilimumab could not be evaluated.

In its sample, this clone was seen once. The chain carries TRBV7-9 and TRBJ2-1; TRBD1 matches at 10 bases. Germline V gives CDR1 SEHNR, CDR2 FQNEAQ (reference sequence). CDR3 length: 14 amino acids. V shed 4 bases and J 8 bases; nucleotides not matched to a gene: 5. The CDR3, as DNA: TGTGCCAGCAGCTCTTCGGGGACAGGGGATGAGCAGTTCTTC. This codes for CASSSSGTGDEQFF.

The CDR3 DNA sequence: TGTGCCAGCAGACGACTGACAGGGGTAAGGAACACTGAAGCTTTCTTT. Translated: CASRRLTGVRNTEAFF. The rearrangement links TRBV28 to TRBJ1-1; 8 bases map to TRBD1. V lost 6 bases, J lost 1 base, and 10 bases stayed unmatched. The CDR3 has 16 amino acids. CDR1 is MDHEN and CDR2 is SYDVKM in the germline V gene.

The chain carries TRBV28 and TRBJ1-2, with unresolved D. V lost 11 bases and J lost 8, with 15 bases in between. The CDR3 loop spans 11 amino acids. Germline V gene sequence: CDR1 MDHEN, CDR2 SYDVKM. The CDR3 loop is CAAAGASGYTF. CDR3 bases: TGTGCCGCGGCCGGCGCAAGCGGCTACACCTTC.

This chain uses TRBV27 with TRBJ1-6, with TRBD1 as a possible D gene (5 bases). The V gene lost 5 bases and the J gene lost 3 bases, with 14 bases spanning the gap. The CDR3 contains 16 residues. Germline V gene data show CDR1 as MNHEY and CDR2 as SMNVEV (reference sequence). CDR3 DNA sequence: TGTGCCAGCAGTCCGATGGGGCGCAGCTATAATTCACCCCTCCACTTT. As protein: CASSPMGRSYNSPLHF.

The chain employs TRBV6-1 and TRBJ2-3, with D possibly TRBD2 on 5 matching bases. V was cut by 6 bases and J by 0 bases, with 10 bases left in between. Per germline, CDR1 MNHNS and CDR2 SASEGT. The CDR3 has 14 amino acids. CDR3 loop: CASSPRGSTDTQYF. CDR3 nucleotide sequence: TGTGCCAGCAGCCCCCGGGGTAGCACAGATACGCAGTATTTT.

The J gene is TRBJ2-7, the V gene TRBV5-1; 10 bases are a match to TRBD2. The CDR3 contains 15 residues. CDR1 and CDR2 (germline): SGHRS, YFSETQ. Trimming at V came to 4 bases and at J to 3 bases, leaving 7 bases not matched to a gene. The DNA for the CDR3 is TGCGCCAGCAGCCCCGGGACTAGCGTCCTCTACGAGCAGTACTTC. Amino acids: CASSPGTSVLYEQYF.

CDR3 residues: CASNRGGDEQYF. DNA of the CDR3: TGTGCCAGCAACAGGGGGGGGGACGAGCAGTACTTC. This sequence joins TRBV7-2 and TRBJ2-7; possible D gene TRBD1, 8 bases. The CDR3 spans 12 residues. CDR1 is SGHTA, CDR2 FQGNSA, per germline. Trimming took 7 bases from V and 5 from J, leaving 12 bases between them.

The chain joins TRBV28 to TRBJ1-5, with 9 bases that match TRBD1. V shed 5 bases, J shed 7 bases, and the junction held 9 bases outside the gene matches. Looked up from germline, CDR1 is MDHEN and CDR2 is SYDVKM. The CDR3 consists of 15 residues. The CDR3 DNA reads TGTGCCAGCAGTCAGCAAACAGGGGGCAGGCAGCCCCAGCATTTT. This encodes CASSQQTGGRQPQHF.

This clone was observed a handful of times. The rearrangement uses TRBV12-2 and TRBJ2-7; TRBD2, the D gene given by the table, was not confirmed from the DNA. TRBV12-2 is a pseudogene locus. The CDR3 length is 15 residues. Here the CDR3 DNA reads TGTGCAAGTCGCTTAGAAGCGGGAGGCTCCTACGAGCAGTACTTC. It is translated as CASRLEAGGSYEQYF.

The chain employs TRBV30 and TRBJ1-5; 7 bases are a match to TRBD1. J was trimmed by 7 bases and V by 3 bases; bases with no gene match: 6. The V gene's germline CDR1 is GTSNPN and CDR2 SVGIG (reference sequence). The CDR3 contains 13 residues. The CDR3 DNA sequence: TGTGCCTGGAGGGGACAGATTGACCAGCCCCAGCATTTT. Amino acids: CAWRGQIDQPQHF.

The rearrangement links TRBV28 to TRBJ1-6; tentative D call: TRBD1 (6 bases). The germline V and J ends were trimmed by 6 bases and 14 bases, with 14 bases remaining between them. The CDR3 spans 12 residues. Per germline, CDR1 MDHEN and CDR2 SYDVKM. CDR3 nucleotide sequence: TGTGCCAGCAGATGGACAGATCTGACCCTCCACTTT. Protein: CASRWTDLTLHF.

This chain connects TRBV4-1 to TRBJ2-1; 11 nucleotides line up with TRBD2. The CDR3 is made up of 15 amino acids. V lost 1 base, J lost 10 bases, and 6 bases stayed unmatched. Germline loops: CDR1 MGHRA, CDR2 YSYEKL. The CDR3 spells CASSQGLAGRGEQFF. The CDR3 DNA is TGCGCCAGCAGCCAAGGACTAGCGGGGCGGGGGGAGCAGTTCTTC.

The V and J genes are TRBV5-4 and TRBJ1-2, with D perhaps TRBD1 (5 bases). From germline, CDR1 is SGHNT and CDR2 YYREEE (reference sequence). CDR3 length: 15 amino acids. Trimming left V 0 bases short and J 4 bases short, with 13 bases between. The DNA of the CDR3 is TGTGCCAGCAGCTTGGGTCCACGGGGGAGCTATGGCTACACCTTC. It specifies CASSLGPRGSYGYTF.

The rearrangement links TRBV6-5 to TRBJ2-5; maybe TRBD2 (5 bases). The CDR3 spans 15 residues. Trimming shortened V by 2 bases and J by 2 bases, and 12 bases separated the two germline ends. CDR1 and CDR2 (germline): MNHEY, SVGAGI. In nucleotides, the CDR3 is TGTGCCAGCAGTTACGTCCGGGATACACAAGAGACCCAGTACTTC. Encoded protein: CASSYVRDTQETQYF.

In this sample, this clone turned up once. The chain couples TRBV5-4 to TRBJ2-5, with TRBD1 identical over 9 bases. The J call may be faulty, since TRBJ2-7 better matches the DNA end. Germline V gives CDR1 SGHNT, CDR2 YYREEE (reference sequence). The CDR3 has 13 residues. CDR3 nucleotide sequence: TGTGCCAGCAGCGCGGGACAGGGAAACGAGCAGTACTTC. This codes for CASSAGQGNEQYF.

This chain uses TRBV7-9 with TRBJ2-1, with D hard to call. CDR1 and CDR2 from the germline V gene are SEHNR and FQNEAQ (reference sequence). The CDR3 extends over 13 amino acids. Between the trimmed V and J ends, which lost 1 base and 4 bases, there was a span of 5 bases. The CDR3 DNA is TGTGCCAGCAGCTTAGATTCGTACAATGAGCAGTTCTTC. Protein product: CASSLDSYNEQFF.